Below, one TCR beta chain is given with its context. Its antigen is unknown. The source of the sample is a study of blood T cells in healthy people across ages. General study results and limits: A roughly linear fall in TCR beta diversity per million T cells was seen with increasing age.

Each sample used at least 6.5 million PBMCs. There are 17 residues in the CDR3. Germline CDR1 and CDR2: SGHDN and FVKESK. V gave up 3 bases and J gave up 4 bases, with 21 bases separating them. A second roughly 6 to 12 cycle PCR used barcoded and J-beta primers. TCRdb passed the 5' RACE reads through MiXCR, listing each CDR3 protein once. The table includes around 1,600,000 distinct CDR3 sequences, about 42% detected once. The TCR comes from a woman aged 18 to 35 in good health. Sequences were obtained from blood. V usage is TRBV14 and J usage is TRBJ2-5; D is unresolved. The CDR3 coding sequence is TGTGCCAGCAGCCACCGACCCCGGCCCTCAGGCGGAGAGACCCAGTACTTC. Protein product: CASSHRPRPSGGETQYF.